This TCR beta chain was observed in a study of blood T cell repertoires in COVID-19. Looking at the study overall: Samples of COVID-19 (acute and convalescent) were obtained from the United States, Italy and Spain.

The CDR3 spans 17 residues. The germline CDR1 and CDR2 sequences are SGHAT and FQNNGV. Unmatched junction bases numbered 15, after V lost 7 bases and J lost 9 bases. This clone is a singleton in its sample. In the original workflow: From reference gene primer amplification, estimates of nucleated cell counts were derived. The data were produced by immunoSEQ multiplex PCR, yet TCRdb's version contains in-frame clones alone and is incomplete. V, J and clone size reflect that table, while D and trimming were determined from the DNA. The sample yields around 190,000 clones, more than 70% seen once. This chain connects TRBV11-2 to TRBJ1-6; the match to TRBD1 covers 10 bases. Sequenced: peripheral blood. The source is a middle-aged man with COVID-19, enrolled during active disease. CDR3 nucleotide sequence: TGTGCCAGCAACAAAGTCCCGGGACAGGGGCCATTTTCACCCCTCCACTTT. As protein: CASNKVPGQGPFSPLHF.